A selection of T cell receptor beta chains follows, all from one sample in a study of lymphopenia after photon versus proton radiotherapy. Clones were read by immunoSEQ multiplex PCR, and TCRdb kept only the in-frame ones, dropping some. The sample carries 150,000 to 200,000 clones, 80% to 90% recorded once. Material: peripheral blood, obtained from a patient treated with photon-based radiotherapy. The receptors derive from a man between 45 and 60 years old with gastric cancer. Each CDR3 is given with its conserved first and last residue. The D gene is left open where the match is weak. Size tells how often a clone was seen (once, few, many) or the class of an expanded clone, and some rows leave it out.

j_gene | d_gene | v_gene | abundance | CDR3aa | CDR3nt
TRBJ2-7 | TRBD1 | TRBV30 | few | CAWSRDRVNYEQYF | TGTGCCTGGTCCCGGGACAGGGTAAACTACGAGCAGTACTTC
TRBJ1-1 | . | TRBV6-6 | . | CASSYVALNTEAFF | TGTGCCAGCAGTTACGTGGCCCTGAACACTGAAGCTTTCTTT
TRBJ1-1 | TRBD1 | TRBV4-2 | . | CASSQLRTGEREAFF | TGTGCCAGCAGCCAATTACGGACAGGGGAAAGAGAAGCTTTCTTT
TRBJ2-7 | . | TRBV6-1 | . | CASSGTASLREQYF | TGTGCCAGCAGTGGGACAGCTAGTCTTAGGGAGCAGTACTTC
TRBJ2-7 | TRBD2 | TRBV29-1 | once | CSVAHLAGVGEQYF | TGCAGCGTGGCCCATCTGGCGGGAGTAGGCGAGCAGTACTTC
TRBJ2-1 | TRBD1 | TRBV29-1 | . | CSVPRDRGYFNEQFF | TGCAGCGTTCCACGGGACAGGGGGTATTTCAATGAGCAGTTCTTC
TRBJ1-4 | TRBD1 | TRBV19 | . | CASNRARGEKLFF | TGTGCCAGTAACAGGGCCAGGGGGGAAAAACTGTTTTTT
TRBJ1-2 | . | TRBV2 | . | CASSGNYGYTF | TGTGCCAGCTCAGGGAACTATGGCTACACCTTC
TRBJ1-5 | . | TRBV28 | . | CASSRYSNQPQHF | TGTGCCAGCAGTCGTTATAGCAATCAGCCCCAGCATTTT
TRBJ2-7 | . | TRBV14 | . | CASSGLDYEQYF | TGTGCCAGCAGCGGACTCGACTACGAGCAGTACTTC
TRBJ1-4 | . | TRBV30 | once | CACQGSEKLFF | TGTGCCTGCCAGGGGAGTGAAAAACTGTTTTTT
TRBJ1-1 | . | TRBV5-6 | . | CASSFLSVRDTEAFF | TGTGCCAGCAGCTTTTTGAGTGTTAGGGACACTGAAGCTTTCTTT
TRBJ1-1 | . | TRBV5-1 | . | CASSFSVDMNTEAFF | TGCGCCAGCAGCTTCTCAGTAGATATGAACACTGAAGCTTTCTTT
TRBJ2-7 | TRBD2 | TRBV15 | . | CATSSSGSGSYEQYF | TGTGCCACCAGCAGTAGCGGGTCAGGCTCCTACGAGCAGTACTTC
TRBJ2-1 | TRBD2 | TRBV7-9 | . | CASSLFTSGSNEQFF | TGTGCCAGCAGCCTATTTACTAGCGGCAGCAATGAGCAGTTCTTC
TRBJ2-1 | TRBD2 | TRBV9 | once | CASSELAGALGSYNEQFF | TGTGCCAGCAGCGAACTAGCGGGAGCCCTCGGCTCCTACAATGAGCAGTTCTTC
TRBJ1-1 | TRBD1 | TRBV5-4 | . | CASSNRGGPEAFF | TGTGCCAGCAGCAACAGGGGTGGCCCTGAAGCTTTCTTT
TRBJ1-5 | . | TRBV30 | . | CAWAGAGNQPQHF | TGTGCCTGGGCAGGGGCGGGCAATCAGCCCCAGCATTTT
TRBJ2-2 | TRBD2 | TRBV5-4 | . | CASSLPGTSGGELFF | TGTGCCAGCAGCTTACCCGGGACTAGCGGCGGGGAGCTGTTTTTT
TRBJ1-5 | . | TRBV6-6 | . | CASSYSGFSNQPQHF | TGTGCCAGCAGTTACTCGGGGTTTTCGAATCAGCCCCAGCATTTT
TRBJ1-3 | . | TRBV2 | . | CASSPGRGFSSGNTIYF | TGTGCCAGCAGTCCCGGACGGGGGTTTTCCTCTGGAAACACCATATATTTT
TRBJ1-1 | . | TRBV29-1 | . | CSVGRRLNTEAFF | TGCAGCGTTGGGCGCAGATTGAACACTGAAGCTTTCTTT
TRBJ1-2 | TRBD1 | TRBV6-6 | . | CASSSGQGSYTF | TGTGCCAGCAGTTCCGGACAGGGTAGCTACACCTTC
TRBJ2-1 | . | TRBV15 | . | CATSLRGTNEQFF | TGTGCCACCAGCTTAAGGGGTACCAATGAGCAGTTCTTC
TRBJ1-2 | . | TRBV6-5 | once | CASSRSRYGYTF | TGTGCCAGCAGCAGGTCCCGCTATGGCTACACCTTC
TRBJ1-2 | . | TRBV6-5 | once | CASSNLERVDYGYTF | TGTGCCAGCAGTAACCTGGAGAGGGTAGACTATGGCTACACCTTC
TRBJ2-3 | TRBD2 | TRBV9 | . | CASSVEGSGGPSLADTQYF | TGTGCCAGCAGCGTAGAGGGTAGCGGGGGGCCCTCACTCGCAGATACGCAGTATTTT